Following are 5 T cell receptor beta chains from one sample sequenced in a study of T cell responses to AZD1222 COVID-19 vaccine. The assay was immunoSEQ multiplex PCR, and TCRdb's table has in-frame clones only and misses some. The data show 82,000 or so clones, with approximately 90% seen just once and 5.2% held by the top ten. Sequencing was performed on peripheral blood, taken on day 0 of AZD1222 vaccination. The source of these receptors is an adult in good health.

V gene TRBV3-1 (or the pseudogene TRBV3-2) combines with J gene TRBJ2-2; D is unclear. The V gene lost 2 bases and the J gene lost 3 bases, with 19 bases spanning the gap. This CDR3 comprises 18 residues. Looked up from germline, CDR1 is LGHDT and CDR2 is YNNKEL (reference sequence). The CDR3 region is CASSQRNPGVSDTGELFF. The CDR3 region has the DNA TGTGCCAGCAGCCAAAGAAACCCTGGAGTATCCGACACCGGGGAGCTGTTTTTT.

This clone has more than one count but fewer than ten. V and J are TRBV28 and TRBJ1-5, with TRBD1 matching over 8 bases. The CDR3 runs 15 residues. With 6 bases clipped from V and 4 bases from J, the junction kept 8 bases outside the gene matches. Germline values: CDR1 MDHEN, CDR2 SYDVKM. The DNA of the CDR3 is TGTGCCAGCAGACCCAAGGACAGGGTGAATCAGCCCCAGCATTTT. Residues: CASRPKDRVNQPQHF.

This sequence joins TRBV7-2 and TRBJ2-7; TRBD2 matches 9 bases. V lost 2 bases to trimming and J lost 1 base; unmatched junction nucleotides: 3. The CDR3 sequence is 15 residues long. CDR1 is SGHTA, CDR2 FQGNSA, per germline. The CDR3 loop reads CASSLIAGGSYEQYF. DNA of the CDR3: TGTGCCAGCAGCTTAATCGCGGGGGGGTCCTACGAGCAGTACTTC.

The chain couples TRBV19 to TRBJ1-2; 7 bases are shared with TRBD1. V dropped 3 bases and J dropped 0; count of bases not matched to a gene: 7. Per the germline V gene, CDR1 is LNHDA and CDR2 is SQIVND (reference sequence). This CDR3 has 16 residues. The CDR3 loop is CASSIAGTAANYGYTF. In DNA, the CDR3 is TGTGCCAGTAGTATTGCTGGGACAGCAGCTAACTATGGCTACACCTTC.

The gene calls are TRBV19 and TRBJ1-5, with 10 nucleotides matching TRBD1. The germline gives CDR1 LNHDA, CDR2 SQIVND (reference sequence). This CDR3 spans 17 amino acids. V was clipped by 4 bases and J by 1 base; unmatched bases: 7. CDR3 loop: CASSKGTGAGSNQPQHF. The CDR3 nucleotides are TGTGCCAGTAGTAAAGGGACAGGGGCAGGGAGCAATCAGCCCCAGCATTTT.